The subject of this entry is one TCR beta chain. The trim removed 3 bases at V and 3 bases at J, leaving 2 bases unmatched. CDR3 length: 15 residues. Germline loops: CDR1 MDHEN, CDR2 SYDVKM. TCRdb keeps only in-frame clones here, not all; method: immunoSEQ multiplex PCR. The table includes about 120,000 clones, roughly 85% detected once. The sample comes from a study of blood T cell repertoires in COVID-19. This TCR came from a human donor in a cohort sampled during active COVID-19. The J gene is TRBJ1-6, the V gene TRBV28, with 7 bases that match TRBD1. Sequencing input: peripheral blood. The CDR3 DNA is TGTGCCAGCAGTTTCAGACAGGGCTATAATTCACCCCTCCACTTT. Translating gives CASSFRQGYNSPLHF.